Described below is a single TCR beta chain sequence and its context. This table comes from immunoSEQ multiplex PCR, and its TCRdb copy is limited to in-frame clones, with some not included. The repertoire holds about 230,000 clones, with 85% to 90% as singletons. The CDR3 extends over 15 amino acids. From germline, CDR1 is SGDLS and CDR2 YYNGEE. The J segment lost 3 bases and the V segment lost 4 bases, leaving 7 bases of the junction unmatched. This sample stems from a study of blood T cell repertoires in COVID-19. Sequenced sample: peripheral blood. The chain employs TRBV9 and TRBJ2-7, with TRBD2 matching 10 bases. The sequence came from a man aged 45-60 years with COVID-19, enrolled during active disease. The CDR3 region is CASSPRTSGYYEQYF. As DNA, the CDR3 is TGTGCCAGCAGCCCGCGGACTAGCGGTTACTACGAGCAGTACTTC.